A single sample is the source of the 11 T cell receptor beta chains below, sequenced in a study of cytomegalovirus exposure and HLA in healthy donors. Generated by immunoSEQ multiplex PCR, the TCRdb table keeps only in-frame clones and is missing some. The sample yields hundreds of thousands of clones, 87% seen once. Material: PBMCs. The receptors were gathered from a woman aged 18-29 years in good health and CMV-seropositive.

The V call is TRBV29-1, the J call TRBJ2-1; 10 positions match TRBD2. CDR1 is SQVTM and CDR2 is ANQGSEA in the germline V gene. V gave up 2 bases and J gave up 12 bases; unmatched junction bases: 13. This CDR3 region has 15 residues. The CDR3 loop is CSVEKVAGGPKGQFF. CDR3 DNA: TGCAGCGTTGAAAAGGTAGCGGGGGGTCCGAAAGGGCAGTTCTTC.

This chain connects TRBV19 to TRBJ1-2, with D perhaps TRBD1 (6 bases). Germline CDR1 and CDR2: LNHDA and SQIVND (reference sequence). The V gene lost 5 bases and the J gene lost 13 bases, with 17 bases spanning the gap. The CDR3 is 12 amino acids. DNA of the CDR3: TGTGCCAGTAGTTACAGGGCCACGGGCCGCACCTTC. Its protein product is CASSYRATGRTF.

In this sample, this clone turned up once. This chain connects TRBV29-1 to TRBJ2-1; D not resolved. CDR1 and CDR2 (germline): SQVTM, ANQGSEA. Trimming took 5 bases from V and 0 from J, leaving 11 bases between them. The CDR3 is made up of 14 amino acids. The CDR3 protein is CSVPQRSSYNEQFF. CDR3 sequence (DNA): TGCAGCGTTCCTCAACGGTCCTCCTACAATGAGCAGTTCTTC.

The chain links TRBV28 to TRBJ2-7, with 8 positions matching TRBD1. The germline CDR1 and CDR2 sequences are MDHEN and SYDVKM. V gave up 6 bases and J gave up 2 bases; unmatched junction bases: 3. The CDR3 covers 13 residues. The CDR3 loop is CASRRGQAYEQYF. The CDR3 DNA follows: TGTGCCAGCAGGCGGGGACAGGCCTACGAGCAGTACTTC.

This chain connects TRBV19 to TRBJ2-7; 11 bases fit TRBD2. With V trimmed by 6 bases and J by 3 bases, 10 bases remained unmatched. Looked up from germline, CDR1 is LNHDA and CDR2 is SQIVND (reference sequence). This CDR3 region has 16 residues. The CDR3 sequence: CASSGSGRAVGYEQYF. The CDR3 nucleotides are TGTGCCAGTAGCGGTAGCGGGAGGGCCGTGGGCTACGAGCAGTACTTC.

The DNA of the CDR3 is TGTGCCAGCAGCGTAACCTGGGAGGGCGGGCAGTTCTTC. Amino acid sequence: CASSVTWEGGQFF. The genes are TRBV9 and TRBJ2-1; TRBD2 matches at 7 bases. CDR3 length: 13 residues. Germline values: CDR1 SGDLS, CDR2 YYNGEE. Trimming took 1 base from V and 12 from J; bases not matched to a gene: 7. Combining the CDR3 with reference TRBV9 and TRBJ2-1 gives the whole variable domain DSGVTQTPKHLITATGQRVTLRCSPRSGDLSVYWYQQSLDQGLQFLIQYYNGEERAKGNILERFSAQQFPDLHSELNLSSLELGDSALYFCASSVTWEGGQFFGPGTRLTVL.

This clone has only one observation. J is TRBJ2-1 and V is TRBV29-1; 11 positions match TRBD2. The CDR3 is 19 residues long. Germline V gene sequence: CDR1 SQVTM, CDR2 ANQGSEA. Trimming removed 1 base from V and 0 bases from J; junction bases left unmatched: 11. CDR3 coding DNA: TGCAGCGTTGAAGCCGCTAGCGGGAGGACACCGAGCTCCTACAATGAGCAGTTCTTC. Protein sequence: CSVEAASGRTPSSYNEQFF.

The chain is built from TRBV29-1 and TRBJ1-2; 9 bases map to TRBD1. This CDR3 has 14 residues. The V gene's germline CDR1 is SQVTM and CDR2 ANQGSEA. V lost 6 bases and J lost 0; bases outside the gene matches: 5. CDR3 sequence: CSVTGGEANYGYTF. The CDR3 bases are TGCAGCGTGACAGGGGGTGAAGCTAACTATGGCTACACCTTC.

This clone appeared a single time. The chain has TRBV13 and TRBJ2-7, with a tentative D call TRBD2 (5 bases). Trimming took off 4 bases at V and 1 base at J, with 14 bases between the two ends. The CDR3 sequence is 15 residues long. Germline V gene sequence: CDR1 PRHDT, CDR2 FYEKMQ (reference sequence). CDR3: CASSSLTSGSYEQYF. The CDR3 region has the DNA TGTGCCAGCAGCTCTCTAACAAGCGGTTCCTACGAGCAGTACTTC.

The V gene is TRBV11-2, the J gene TRBJ2-7, with TRBD1 matching 8 bases. The V gene end was trimmed by 3 bases and the J gene end by 3 bases; junction bases not matched to a gene: 7. CDR1 SGHAT and CDR2 FQNNGV come from the germline V gene. CDR3 length equals 15 residues. CDR3 loop: CASSFSRGRVYEQYF. In DNA form, the CDR3 reads TGTGCCAGCAGCTTCTCCAGGGGGCGCGTCTACGAGCAGTACTTC.

This clone has only one observation. The gene calls are TRBV6-7 and TRBJ2-1; TRBD2 agrees at 12 bases. TRBV6-7 is an ORF, and what it does is uncertain. The CDR3 extends over 18 amino acids. J gave up 5 bases and V 6 bases, and 14 bases lay outside the gene matches. The CDR3 coding sequence is TGTGCCAGCAGCAAGGGGACTAGCGGGCCCCGGGGGCACAATGAGCAGTTCTTC. This encodes CASSKGTSGPRGHNEQFF.